This entry is about one TCR beta chain. This sample was taken from a study of blood T cell repertoires in COVID-19. Study-level information: T cells, B-cell-depleted T cells, or PBMCs supplied cDNA or gDNA.

The protocol was immunoSEQ multiplex PCR, while the TCRdb copy is restricted to in-frame clones and leaves out a portion. The repertoire consists of approximately 260,000 clones, with about nine tenths occurring once and the leading ten covering around 2%. The CDR3 consists of 16 residues. CDR1 is MNHEY, CDR2 SVGAGI, per germline. V was trimmed by 0 bases and J by 6 bases, leaving 15 bases between them. V gene TRBV6-5 combines with J gene TRBJ2-1; D is unresolved. Sequencing input: peripheral blood. The source is a man aged 50-59 years with acute or convalescent COVID-19. The CDR3, as DNA: TGTGCCAGCAGTTACTCATGGGTCGAAACGGGCAATGAGCAGTTCTTC. Its protein is CASSYSWVETGNEQFF.